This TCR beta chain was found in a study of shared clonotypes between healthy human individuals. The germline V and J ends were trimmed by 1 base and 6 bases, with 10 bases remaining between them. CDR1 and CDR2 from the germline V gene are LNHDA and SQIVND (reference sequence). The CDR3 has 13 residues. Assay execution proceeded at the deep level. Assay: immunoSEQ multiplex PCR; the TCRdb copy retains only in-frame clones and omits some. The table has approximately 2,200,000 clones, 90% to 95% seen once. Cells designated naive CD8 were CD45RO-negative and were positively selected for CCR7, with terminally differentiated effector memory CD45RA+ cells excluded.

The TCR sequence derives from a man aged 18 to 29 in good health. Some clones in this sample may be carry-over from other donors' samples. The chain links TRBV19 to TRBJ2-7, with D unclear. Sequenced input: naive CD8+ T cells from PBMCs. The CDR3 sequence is CASSIVPTTEQYF. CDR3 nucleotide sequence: TGTGCCAGTAGTATAGTCCCAACCACCGAGCAGTACTTC.